Listed here are 10 T cell receptor beta chains from one sample, sequenced in a study of blood T cell repertoires in COVID-19. Libraries were prepared by immunoSEQ multiplex PCR; TCRdb keeps only in-frame clonotypes and omits some of them. Among under 500,000 clones listed, 85% to 90% were seen once. Source material: PBMCs or T cells enriched from blood (not recorded which). These receptors were collected from a man aged 25 to 45 who had recovered from COVID-19.

J is TRBJ2-7 and V is TRBV12-2; the table's D call, TRBD2, was not checked against the DNA. TRBV12-2 is flagged as a pseudogene. This CDR3 is 12 amino acids long. The CDR3 region is CASRPKDAPEGF. For the CDR3, the DNA is TGTGCAAGTCGCCCCAAAGATGCGCCAGAGGGCTTC.

The V call is TRBV14, the J call TRBJ2-3, with 7 bases lining up with TRBD1. Germline CDR1 SGHDN, CDR2 FVKESK. CDR3 length: 15 amino acids. The junction had 3 bases not matched to a gene; V was cut back by 3 bases and J by 0 bases. CDR3 sequence: CASSHGQASTDTQYF. CDR3 nucleotides: TGTGCCAGCAGCCACGGACAGGCTAGCACAGATACGCAGTATTTT.

This clone was counted a single time. The chain joins TRBV3-1 (or the pseudogene TRBV3-2) to TRBJ1-2; D uncertain. Germline values: CDR1 LGHDT, CDR2 YNNKEL (reference sequence). The CDR3 runs 15 residues. Trimming cost V 2 bases and J 8 bases, with 18 bases left between them. CDR3 sequence (DNA): TGTGCCAGCAGCCAACGAGGTAACAGCGGTCCGGGCTACACCTTC. Protein sequence: CASSQRGNSGPGYTF.

This chain joins TRBV9 and TRBJ1-1; 9 bases agree with TRBD1. This CDR3 is 17 amino acids long. Germline CDR1 and CDR2: SGDLS and YYNGEE. Germline trimming cut 0 bases from V and 1 base from J; bases unmatched to any gene: 7. The CDR3 bases are TGTGCCAGCAGCGTAGTGGGGACAGGGTGGGAGAACACTGAAGCTTTCTTT. Protein product: CASSVVGTGWENTEAFF.

This clone was observed a single time. V gene TRBV7-9 combines with J gene TRBJ1-4; no reliable D call. The CDR3 contains 15 residues. CDR1 is SEHNR, CDR2 FQNEAQ, per germline (reference sequence). The V and J ends lost 6 bases and 7 bases respectively, with 18 bases between them. The CDR3 sequence: CASSPDDSWSEKLFF. DNA for the CDR3: TGTGCCAGCAGTCCTGACGACTCCTGGAGTGAAAAACTGTTTTTT.

V and J are TRBV28 and TRBJ1-2; D gene unclear. Germline V gene sequence: CDR1 MDHEN, CDR2 SYDVKM. CDR3 length: 14 amino acids. The ends were cut back, 5 bases at V and 4 bases at J, with 14 bases in the middle. Here the CDR3 reads CASSPTLGFYGYTF. The CDR3 region has the DNA TGTGCCAGCAGTCCTACCCTTGGTTTCTATGGCTACACCTTC.

This chain joins TRBV4-1 and TRBJ2-4; perhaps TRBD1 as D (6 bases). The V end lost 0 bases, the J end lost 0 bases, and 18 bases lay between the germline ends. The CDR3 contains 19 residues. Germline CDR1 reads MGHRA; CDR2 reads YSYEKL. CDR3 amino acids: CASSQDLGQTILAKNIQYF. The CDR3 DNA reads TGCGCCAGCAGCCAAGATCTTGGACAGACTATCTTAGCCAAAAACATTCAGTACTTC.

The V gene is TRBV28, the J gene TRBJ2-7; D gene unclear. This CDR3 has 11 amino acids. Trimming took 5 bases from V and 4 from J, leaving 6 bases between them. Germline CDR1 MDHEN, CDR2 SYDVKM. The CDR3 sequence is CASSPNYEQYF. The CDR3 nucleotides read TGTGCCAGCAGTCCAAATTACGAGCAGTACTTC. The entire variable domain, with the rest obtained from reference TRBV28 and TRBJ2-7, is as follows: DVKVTQSSRYLVKRTGEKVFLECVQDMDHENMFWYRQDPGLGLRLIYFSYDVKMKEKGDIPEGYSVSREKKERFSLILESASTNQTSMYLCASSPNYEQYFGPGTRLTVT.

The chain combines TRBV5-8 with TRBJ1-5, with D maybe TRBD1 (6 bases). The V gene lost 4 bases and the J gene lost 9 bases, with 17 bases spanning the gap. The CDR3 runs to 14 residues. Germline loops: CDR1 SGHTS, CDR2 YDEGEE. This chain's CDR3 is CASSTKGQSAPQHF. The CDR3 DNA is TGTGCCAGCAGCACCAAAGGACAGTCGGCGCCCCAGCATTTT.

This clone occurred once. V is TRBV2 and J is TRBJ2-7, with 8 bases matching TRBD2. After removal of 4 bases from V and 7 bases from J, the junction contained 9 bases not matched to a gene. Germline loops: CDR1 SNHLY, CDR2 FYNNEI. The CDR3 extends over 14 amino acids. Here the CDR3 DNA reads TGTGCCAGCAGTGCGGGGGGGGAATATGAAGAGCAGTACTTC. Its translation is CASSAGGEYEEQYF. Complete variable domain (other parts from reference TRBV2 and TRBJ2-7): EPEVTQTPSHQVTQMGQEVILRCVPISNHLYFYWYRQILGQKVEFLVSFYNNEISEKSEIFDDQFSVERPDGSNFTLKIRSTKLEDSAMYFCASSAGGEYEEQYFGPGTRLTVT.